The next 32 T cell receptor beta chains were all read from a single sample in a study of T-cell memory formation after mild COVID-19. Each CDR3 protein gets one entry after TCRdb re-called the 5' RACE reads with MiXCR. The sample contains about 190,000 distinct CDR3 sequences, roughly a tenth of which appear only once. The sample comprised PBMCs or a T cell subset sorted from them (not recorded which). The receptors shown here come from a man aged 18 to 30 who had mild COVID-19 (a few samples of this study predate the infection). Cell type and time point are not known.

The J gene is TRBJ2-1, the V gene TRBV2; D is undetermined. The CDR3 is 15 amino acids. Per the germline V gene, CDR1 is SNHLY and CDR2 is FYNNEI. The V gene lost 3 bases and the J gene lost 5 bases, with 14 bases spanning the gap. The CDR3 spells CASSDLGIGHNEQFF. CDR3 bases: TGTGCCAGCAGTGATTTGGGTATAGGCCACAATGAGCAGTTCTTC.

This clonotype was detected only a few times. The chain couples TRBV6-6 to TRBJ2-3; tentatively, D is TRBD2 (5 bases). The length of the CDR3 is 17 residues. V shed 3 bases and J shed 0 bases, with 16 bases lying between them. Germline CDR1 and CDR2: MNHNY and SVGAGI (reference sequence). CDR3 nucleotide sequence: TGTGCCAGCAGTTATAGTCTTGCGGGTGCTAGCACAGATACGCAGTATTTT. Translation: CASSYSLAGASTDTQYF.

This chain connects TRBV5-1 to TRBJ1-1; possible D gene TRBD1, 6 bases. Trimming cost V 1 base and J 7 bases, with 8 bases left between them. Per the germline V gene, CDR1 is SGHRS and CDR2 is YFSETQ. CDR3 length: 12 amino acids. The CDR3 DNA follows: TGCGCCAGCAGCTTGCCGGACAGTGAAGCTTTCTTT. Translation gives CASSLPDSEAFF.

This clonotype is judged medium-sized. The CDR3 reads CASSLNPGTGNTEAFF. The CDR3 DNA is TGTGCCAGCAGCTTAAACCCCGGGACAGGGAACACTGAAGCTTTCTTT. The rearrangement uses TRBV7-2 and TRBJ1-1, with TRBD1 matching over 8 bases. Germline V gives CDR1 SGHTA, CDR2 FQGNSA. The CDR3 contains 16 residues. Germline trimming cut 2 bases from V and 1 base from J; bases unmatched to any gene: 6. The whole variable domain, remainder taken from reference TRBV7-2 and TRBJ1-1, is GAGVSQSPSNKVTEKGKDVELRCDPISGHTALYWYRQSLGQGLEFLIYFQGNSAPDKSGLPSDRFSAERTGGSVSTLTIQRTQQEDSAVYLCASSLNPGTGNTEAFFGQGTRLTVV.

This clonotype was seen only a few times. This CDR3 reads CASSPRTKEAFF. In nucleotides, the CDR3 is TGTGCCAGCAGTCCCAGGACCAAGGAAGCTTTCTTT. This sequence joins TRBV2 and TRBJ1-1, with D uncertain. Trimming left V 5 bases short and J 8 bases short, with 12 bases between. This CDR3 has 12 residues. CDR1 and CDR2 from the germline V gene are SNHLY and FYNNEI.

The chain links TRBV7-2 to TRBJ2-3; 9 bases are shared with TRBD2. Germline-derived CDR1 and CDR2 are SGHTA and FQGNSA. The length of the CDR3 is 16 residues. V gave up 3 bases and J gave up 0 bases; unmatched junction bases: 4. The CDR3 coding sequence is TGTGCCAGCAGCTTTTCTAGCGGGGCTAGCACAGATACGCAGTATTTT. It yields the protein CASSFSSGASTDTQYF.

The chain uses TRBV12-3 or TRBV12-4 and TRBJ1-2; 11 nucleotides match TRBD1. CDR3 length equals 15 residues. The V segment lost 5 bases and the J segment 8 bases; nucleotides outside the gene matches: 10. CDR3 sequence: CASSGPGQGVGGYTF. The CDR3 coding sequence is TGTGCCAGCAGTGGGCCGGGACAGGGGGTAGGGGGCTACACCTTC.

The CDR3 nucleotides are TGTGCCATCAGTGAAACAGGGTTCTATGGCTACACCTTC. This sequence encodes CAISETGFYGYTF. This chain connects TRBV10-3 to TRBJ1-2, with a tentative D call TRBD1 (6 bases). This CDR3 is 13 amino acids long. The V end was cut by 3 bases, the J end by 4 bases, with 9 bases between. CDR1 is ENHRY, CDR2 SYGVKD, per germline.

The J gene is TRBJ1-2, the V gene TRBV27; D gene unclear. The CDR3 loop spans 15 amino acids. Trimming removed 0 bases from V and 1 base from J, with 9 bases in between. Germline CDR1 and CDR2: MNHEY and SMNVEV (reference sequence). In DNA form, the CDR3 reads TGTGCCAGCAGTTTATCCTTTACGATTAACTATGGCTACACCTTC. It yields the protein CASSLSFTINYGYTF.

The V call is TRBV30, the J call TRBJ1-5, with 7 bases aligning to TRBD1. The CDR3 extends over 15 amino acids. Trimming cost V 4 bases and J 6 bases; bases outside gene matches: 12. Germline CDR1 and CDR2: GTSNPN and SVGIG (reference sequence). The CDR3 nucleotides are TGTGCCTGGAAGGAGGGGGCGGCTCTGGGTCAGCCCCAGCATTTT. It encodes CAWKEGAALGQPQHF.

Many counts were recorded for this clonotype. The V and J genes are TRBV12-3 or TRBV12-4 and TRBJ2-3; D gene uncertain. The length of the CDR3 is 14 residues. Trimming shortened V by 5 bases and J by 2 bases, and 11 bases separated the two germline ends. CDR3 residues: CASSRMASTDTQYF. In nucleotides, the CDR3 is TGTGCCAGCAGTCGCATGGCCTCCACAGATACGCAGTATTTT.

This clonotype was found a few times. The chain carries TRBV6-2 or TRBV6-3 and TRBJ2-2, with 7 bases aligning to TRBD2. The V gene's germline CDR1 is MNHEY and CDR2 SVGEGT. J was trimmed by 6 bases and V by 8 bases; bases with no gene match: 6. This CDR3 contains 13 residues. The CDR3 loop reads CASFWGGSGELFF. The CDR3 DNA follows: TGTGCCAGCTTCTGGGGGGGGTCCGGGGAGCTGTTTTTT.

This clonotype was picked up a small number of times. This rearrangement joins TRBV25-1 to TRBJ2-6; TRBD1 aligns across 8 bases. V was pared by 6 bases and J by 0 bases, with 16 bases of the junction left unmatched. CDR1 is MGHDK and CDR2 is SYGVNS in the germline V gene. The CDR3 loop spans 20 amino acids. For the CDR3, the DNA is TGTGCCAGCAGCTGGACCGGGACAGGCCTACCTAGCTCTGGGGCCAACGTCCTGACTTTC. This codes for CASSWTGTGLPSSGANVLTF.

This clonotype was seen repeatedly, ten times or more. The chain combines TRBV18 with TRBJ2-3; D is uncertain. V was pared by 8 bases and J by 0 bases, with 6 bases between. CDR1 and CDR2 (germline): KGHSH, LQKENI. The CDR3 is made up of 12 amino acids. This chain's CDR3 is CASSPSTDTQYF. CDR3 DNA sequence: TGTGCCAGCAGTCCCAGCACAGATACGCAGTATTTT.

The chain employs TRBV7-7 and TRBJ1-5; D gene uncertain. V lost 2 bases to trimming and J lost 13 bases, with 12 bases between them. This CDR3 is 12 amino acids long. Germline-derived CDR1 and CDR2 are SSHAT and FNYEAQ (reference sequence). The CDR3 bases are TGTGCCAGCAGCTTAAAGTCGGGGTTTCAGCATTTT. Residues: CASSLKSGFQHF.

The chain couples TRBV6-6 to TRBJ1-5; tentatively, D is TRBD1 (5 bases). This CDR3 contains 17 residues. The V and J ends lost 0 bases and 1 base respectively, with 13 bases between them. The germline CDR1 and CDR2 sequences are MNHNY and SVGAGI (reference sequence). The DNA of the CDR3 is TGTGCCAGCAGTTACTCGAGTCAGGGTTGGAGCAATCAGCCCCAGCATTTT. As protein: CASSYSSQGWSNQPQHF.

The chain combines TRBV2 with TRBJ1-5, with a tentative D call TRBD1 (5 bases). V was trimmed by 0 bases and J by 4 bases, leaving 13 bases between them. Germline values: CDR1 SNHLY, CDR2 FYNNEI. CDR3 length equals 16 residues. CDR3 DNA: TGTGCCAGCAGTGAAGCCCCAGGGACCGCTAATCAGCCCCAGCATTTT. Encoded protein: CASSEAPGTANQPQHF.

The chain links TRBV5-1 to TRBJ1-1, with D maybe TRBD1 (5 bases). Trimming cost V 4 bases and J 3 bases, with 13 bases left between them. Looked up from germline, CDR1 is SGHRS and CDR2 is YFSETQ. The CDR3 totals 14 residues. This CDR3 is CASSIQGSDTEAFF. CDR3 nucleotides: TGCGCCAGCAGCATCCAGGGATCCGACACTGAAGCTTTCTTT.

This clonotype came up a few times. J is TRBJ2-3 and V is TRBV2; 7 bases line up with TRBD1. Germline V gene lookup returns CDR1 SNHLY and CDR2 FYNNEI. CDR3 length: 11 amino acids. Trimming cost V 4 bases and J 9 bases; bases outside gene matches: 1. The CDR3 DNA sequence: TGTGCCAGCAGTGTGACAGGGACGCAGTATTTT. Protein: CASSVTGTQYF.

This clonotype occurred a few times. A junction end diverges from the germline sequence, so it may reflect a read error. The rearrangement links TRBV7-9 to TRBJ1-1; tentative D call: TRBD1 (5 bases). The CDR3 length is 14 residues. Germline CDR1 SEHNR, CDR2 FQNEAQ (reference sequence). CDR3 sequence reads: CASSLGGGNAEAFF. Written as DNA, the CDR3 is TGTGCCAGCAGCTTAGGGGGGGGGAACGCTGAAGCTTTCTTT.

By sample share, this clonotype is medium-sized (0.01 to 0.1%). The chain couples TRBV7-2 to TRBJ2-1; 8 bases fit TRBD2. The ends lost 5 bases at V and 1 base at J; junction bases unmatched: 7. CDR1 is SGHTA and CDR2 is FQGNSA in the germline V gene. The CDR3 loop spans 16 amino acids. CDR3: CASSAGRVESYNEQFF. CDR3 DNA: TGTGCCAGCAGCGCCGGGAGGGTCGAATCCTACAATGAGCAGTTCTTC.

Many counts were recorded for this clonotype. The gene calls are TRBV9 and TRBJ2-3; D call uncertain. V was pared by 3 bases and J by 0 bases, with 5 bases between. This CDR3 has 13 residues. The V gene's germline CDR1 is SGDLS and CDR2 YYNGEE. The chain's CDR3 is CASSADSTDTQYF. CDR3 in DNA: TGTGCCAGCAGCGCTGACAGCACAGATACGCAGTATTTT.

The rearrangement uses TRBV20-1 and TRBJ1-5; D unresolved. Germline V lookup: CDR1 DFQATT, CDR2 SNEGSKA (reference sequence). The length of the CDR3 is 12 residues. With 5 bases removed from V and 6 bases from J, the gap between germline ends came to 11 bases. This chain's CDR3 is CSAVEGPQPQHF. In DNA form, the CDR3 reads TGCAGTGCTGTGGAGGGCCCTCAGCCCCAGCATTTT.

This chain joins TRBV15 and TRBJ2-1; D is unclear. Per germline, CDR1 LNHNV and CDR2 YYDKDF (reference sequence). Between the trimmed V and J ends, which lost 3 bases and 6 bases, there was a span of 15 bases. This CDR3 region has 15 residues. As DNA, the CDR3 is TGTGCCACCAGCAGCGGAAGATTACCAGGCAATGAGCAGTTCTTC. It specifies CATSSGRLPGNEQFF.

The rearrangement joins TRBV7-2 to TRBJ2-3; D not certain. The CDR3 has 12 residues. Germline V gene lookup returns CDR1 SGHTA and CDR2 FQGNSA. The V end was cut by 6 bases, the J end by 2 bases, with 6 bases between. The CDR3 nucleotides read TGTGCCAGCAGGACCCCCACAGATACGCAGTATTTT. It encodes CASRTPTDTQYF.

This clonotype was seen more than once but under ten times. The gene calls are TRBV4-2 and TRBJ2-2; TRBD2 aligns across 11 bases. Trimming cost V 2 bases and J 0 bases; bases outside gene matches: 8. CDR1 and CDR2 from the germline V gene are LGHNA and YNFKEQ. The length of the CDR3 is 19 residues. In DNA form, the CDR3 reads TGTGCCAGCAGCCAACTTCTAGCGGGGGGTCATTCGAACACCGGGGAGCTGTTTTTT. This codes for CASSQLLAGGHSNTGELFF.

The V and J genes are TRBV7-8 and TRBJ1-6; D uncertain. The germline V gene has CDR1 SGHVS and CDR2 FQNEAQ. Trimming stripped 6 bases from V and 10 bases from J, with 10 bases between. The CDR3 covers 12 residues. The CDR3 DNA is TGTGCCAGCAGTCAACCATCGTCACCCCTCCACTTT. Translated, it gives CASSQPSSPLHF.

The chain joins TRBV20-1 to TRBJ1-1; TRBD1 matches at 7 bases. CDR1 is DFQATT, CDR2 SNEGSKA, per germline (reference sequence). This CDR3 comprises 14 residues. V was pared by 6 bases and J by 1 base, with 8 bases of the junction left unmatched. The CDR3 sequence: CSANRGSRNTEAFF. CDR3 coding DNA: TGCAGTGCAAACAGGGGATCGAGGAACACTGAAGCTTTCTTT.

This clonotype was seen only a few times. This chain links TRBV11-2 with TRBJ2-3; D is unresolved. This CDR3 region has 14 residues. Germline V gene data show CDR1 as SGHAT and CDR2 as FQNNGV. V was trimmed by 0 bases and J by 4 bases, leaving 8 bases between them. The CDR3 reads CASSLEFVADTQYF. CDR3 nucleotide sequence: TGTGCCAGCAGCTTAGAATTTGTCGCAGATACGCAGTATTTT.

This clonotype was seen a handful of times. The genes are TRBV29-1 and TRBJ1-2, with 8 bases fitting TRBD1. The CDR3 is made up of 14 amino acids. The germline CDR1 and CDR2 sequences are SQVTM and ANQGSEA. V gave up 5 bases and J gave up 0 bases; unmatched junction bases: 5. Written as DNA, the CDR3 is TGCAGCGTTATACAGGGGGAAGCTAACTATGGCTACACCTTC. Its translation: CSVIQGEANYGYTF.

In this sample, this clonotype turned up a few times. The CDR3 nucleotides are TGTGCCACCAGTGACCCCCTGGGAAGCTCTGGAAACACCATATATTTT. This codes for CATSDPLGSSGNTIYF. This chain uses TRBV24-1 with TRBJ1-3; D gene uncertain. V lost 4 bases, J lost 0 bases, and 12 bases lay in between. The germline CDR1 and CDR2 sequences are KGHDR and SFDVKD. The CDR3 runs to 16 residues.

In its sample, this clonotype was seen a few times. The chain uses TRBV6-6 and TRBJ1-6; 8 bases map to TRBD1. This CDR3 spans 15 amino acids. Germline V lookup: CDR1 MNHNY, CDR2 SVGAGI (reference sequence). With 0 bases clipped from V and 8 bases from J, the junction kept 3 bases outside the gene matches. This CDR3 is CASSYSVRGHSPLHF. CDR3 in DNA: TGTGCCAGCAGTTACTCGGTCAGGGGGCATTCACCCCTCCACTTT.